The clone carrying this T cell receptor beta chain showed up many times. Its specificity is unknown. Molecular barcoding with unique molecular identifiers was used for the TCRbeta library. Via MiXCR, TCRdb re-called the PCR reads, giving one row per CDR3 protein. This table has more than 7,500 distinct CDR3 sequences, about 15% appearing once. The data derive from a study of T-cell reconstitution after alpha-beta-depleted transplantation in children. General observations from the study: Where alpha-beta T cells came from about two months after transplant was reportedly several hundred expanded graft clones. A year had passed since transplant, and T-cell counts and diversity by then came mostly from newly produced T cells. The origin of high day-60 TCRbeta diversity in some patients lay in surviving recipient T cells and thymic progenitors.

This CDR3 has 14 amino acids. The ends were cut back, 5 bases at V and 5 bases at J, with 15 bases in the middle. The germline V gene encodes CDR1 MNHEY and CDR2 SMNVEV (reference sequence). This sequence joins TRBV27 and TRBJ2-5; D may be TRBD2 (6 bases). The source is a male patient between 5 and 17 years old who had a stem cell transplant for acute lymphoblastic leukemia, so the T cells may come from the graft donor. The sequenced sample was PBMCs, mostly from graft donor cells, obtained 60 days after TCRalphabeta/CD19-depleted stem cell transplant. The CDR3, as DNA: TGTGCCAGCAGTGGGCGTTGGGGGGAGGAGACCCAGTACTTC. Its protein product is CASSGRWGEETQYF.